Below are 2 T cell receptor beta chains sequenced from a single sample in a study of OX40 agonist ivuxolimab in advanced cancers. Profiling relied on immunoSEQ multiplex PCR, and the TCRdb table lists in-frame clones only, not all of them. The sample lists 30,000 to 35,000 clones, 84% occurring once. The material sequenced was CD4+ or CD8+ T cells sorted from blood, taken in a trial of the OX40 agonist ivuxolimab. All receptors derive from an adult with an advanced solid tumor such as melanoma, head and neck, liver or kidney cancer.

This chain uses TRBV12-5 with TRBJ2-5, with 15 positions matching TRBD2. V lost 6 bases to trimming and J lost 1 base; unmatched junction nucleotides: 3. Germline CDR1 LGHNT, CDR2 FRNRAP. The CDR3 has 16 amino acids. The CDR3 protein is CASGRGLAGGQETQYF. In nucleotides, the CDR3 is TGTGCTAGTGGCCGGGGACTAGCGGGGGGCCAAGAGACCCAGTACTTC.

The chain links TRBV29-1 to TRBJ2-5, with TRBD2 matching over 10 bases. The junction had 5 bases not matched to a gene; V was cut back by 5 bases and J by 2 bases. CDR1 is SQVTM, CDR2 ANQGSEA, per germline. The CDR3 totals 14 residues. The CDR3 spells CSVLLAGRQETQYF. The CDR3, as DNA: TGCAGCGTTCTACTAGCGGGACGACAAGAGACCCAGTACTTC. The variable domain in full, with the rest retrieved from reference TRBV29-1 and TRBJ2-5, is SAVISQKPSRDICQRGTSLTIQCQVDSQVTMMFWYRQQPGQSLTLIATANQGSEATYESGFVIDKFPISRPNLTFSTLTVSNMSPEDSSIYLCSVLLAGRQETQYFGPGTRLLVL.